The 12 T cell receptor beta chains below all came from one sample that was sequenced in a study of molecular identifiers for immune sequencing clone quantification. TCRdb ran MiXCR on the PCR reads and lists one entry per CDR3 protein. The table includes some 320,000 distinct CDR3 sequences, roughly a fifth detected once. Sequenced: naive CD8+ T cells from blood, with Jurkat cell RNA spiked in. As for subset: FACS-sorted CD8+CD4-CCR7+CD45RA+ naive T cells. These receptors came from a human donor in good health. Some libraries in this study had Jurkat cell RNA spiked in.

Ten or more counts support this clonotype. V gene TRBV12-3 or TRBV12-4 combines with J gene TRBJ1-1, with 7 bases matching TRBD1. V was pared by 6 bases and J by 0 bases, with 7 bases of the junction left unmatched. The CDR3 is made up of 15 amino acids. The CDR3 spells CASRNPGQVNTEAFF. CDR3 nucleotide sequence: TGTGCCAGCAGAAACCCCGGACAGGTGAACACTGAAGCTTTCTTT.

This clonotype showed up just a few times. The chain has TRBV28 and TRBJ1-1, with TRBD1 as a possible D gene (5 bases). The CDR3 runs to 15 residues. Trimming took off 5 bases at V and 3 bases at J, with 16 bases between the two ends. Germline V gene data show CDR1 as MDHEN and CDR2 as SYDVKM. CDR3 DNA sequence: TGTGCCAGCAGTCAAACGGGACTGGGTGACACTGAAGCTTTCTTT. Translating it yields CASSQTGLGDTEAFF.

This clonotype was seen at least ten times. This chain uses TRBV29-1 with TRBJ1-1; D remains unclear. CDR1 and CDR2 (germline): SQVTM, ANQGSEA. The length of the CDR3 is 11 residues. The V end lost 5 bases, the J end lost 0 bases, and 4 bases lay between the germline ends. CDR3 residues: CSVNLNTEAFF. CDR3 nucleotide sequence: TGCAGCGTTAATCTGAACACTGAAGCTTTCTTT.

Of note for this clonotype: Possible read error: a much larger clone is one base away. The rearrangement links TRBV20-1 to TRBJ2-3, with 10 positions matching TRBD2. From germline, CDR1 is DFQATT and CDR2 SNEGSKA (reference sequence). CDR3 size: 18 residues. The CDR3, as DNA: TGCAGTGCTAGAGATAGTAGCGGGGGGCCAGTAGGGGCAGATGCGCAGTATTTT. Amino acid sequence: CSARDSSGGPVGADAQYF.

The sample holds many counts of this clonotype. CDR3 DNA: TGTGCCAGCAAACCGGGATTTTCTAGCACAGATACGCAGTATTTT. Its protein product is CASKPGFSSTDTQYF. The chain employs TRBV6-2 or TRBV6-3 and TRBJ2-3, with a possible D match to TRBD2 (5 bases). This CDR3 has 15 amino acids. Looked up from germline, CDR1 is MNHEY and CDR2 is SVGEGT. V was clipped by 7 bases and J by 0 bases, with 14 bases between them.

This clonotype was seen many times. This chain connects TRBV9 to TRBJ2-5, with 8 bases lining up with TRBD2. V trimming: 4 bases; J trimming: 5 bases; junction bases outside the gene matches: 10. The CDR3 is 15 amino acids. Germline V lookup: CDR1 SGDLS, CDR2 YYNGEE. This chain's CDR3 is CASSSTSGPGETQYF. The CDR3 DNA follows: TGTGCCAGCAGCTCCACTAGCGGCCCTGGGGAGACCCAGTACTTC.

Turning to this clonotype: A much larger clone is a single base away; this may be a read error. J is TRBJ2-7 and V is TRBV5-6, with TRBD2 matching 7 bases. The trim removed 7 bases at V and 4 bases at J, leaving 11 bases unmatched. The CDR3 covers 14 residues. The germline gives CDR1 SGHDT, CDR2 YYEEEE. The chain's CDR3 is CASGQTSSAYEQYF. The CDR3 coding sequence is TGTGCCAGCGGCCAGACTAGCTCTGCTTACGAGCAGTACTTC.

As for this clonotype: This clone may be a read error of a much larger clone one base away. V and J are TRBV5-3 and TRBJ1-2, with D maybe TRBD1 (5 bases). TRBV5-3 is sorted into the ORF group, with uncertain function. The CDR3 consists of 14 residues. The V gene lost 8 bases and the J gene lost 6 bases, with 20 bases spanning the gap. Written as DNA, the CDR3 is TGTGCCAGCAGCCCCCACAGGTTGAACCATGGCTACACCTTC. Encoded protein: CASSPHRLNHGYTF.

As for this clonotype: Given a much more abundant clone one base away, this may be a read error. The CDR3 DNA is TGTGCCAGCAGCTCCTCGGGGGCGGGAGACTACGAGCGGTACTTC. Residues: CASSSSGAGDYERYF. V and J are TRBV5-3 and TRBJ2-7; possible D gene TRBD2, 7 bases. Being an ORF, TRBV5-3 has a function that is uncertain. This CDR3 is 15 amino acids long.

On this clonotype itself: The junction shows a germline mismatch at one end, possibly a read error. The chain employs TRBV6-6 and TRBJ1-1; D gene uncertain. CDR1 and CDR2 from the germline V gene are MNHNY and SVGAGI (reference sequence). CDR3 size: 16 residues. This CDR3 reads CASRTDVWIQNTEAFF. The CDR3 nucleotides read TGTGCCAGCAGGACGGATGTCTGGATCCAGAACACTGAGGCTTTCTTT.

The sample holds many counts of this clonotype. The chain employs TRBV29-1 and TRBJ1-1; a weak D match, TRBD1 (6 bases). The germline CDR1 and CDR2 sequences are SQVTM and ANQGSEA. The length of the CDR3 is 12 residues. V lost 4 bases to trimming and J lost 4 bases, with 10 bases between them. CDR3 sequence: CSVVQGGTEAFF. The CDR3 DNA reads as TGCAGCGTTGTACAGGGTGGCACTGAAGCTTTCTTT.

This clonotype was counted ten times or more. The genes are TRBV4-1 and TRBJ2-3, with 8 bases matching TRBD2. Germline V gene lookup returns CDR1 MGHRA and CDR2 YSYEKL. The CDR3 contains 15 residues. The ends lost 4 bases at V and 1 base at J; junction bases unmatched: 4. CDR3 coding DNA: TGCGCCAGCAGCCCGGGGGGGCCGGGCACAGATACGCAGTATTTT. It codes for CASSPGGPGTDTQYF.